The TCR beta chain described here comes from a study of blood T cell repertoires in COVID-19. Study-wide background: T cells, B-cell-depleted T cells, or PBMCs supplied cDNA or gDNA.

Authors' analysis steps: It was from reference gene primer amplification that nucleated cell counts were estimated. Data came from immunoSEQ multiplex PCR; TCRdb stores just in-frame clones and leaves some out. V and J calls and clone size are those listed in that table; D and trimming were worked out from the DNA. The table has 200,000 to 300,000 clones, 80% to 90% seen once. This clone was detected a few times. The clonotype was recovered from a man between 60 and 75 years old with acute or convalescent COVID-19. Sequencing was performed on peripheral blood.

CDR3 amino acids: CASSIGGINYGYTF. DNA for the CDR3: TGTGCCAGTAGTATAGGCGGCATCAACTATGGCTACACCTTC. The rearrangement uses TRBV19 and TRBJ1-2; D remains ambiguous. This CDR3 is 14 amino acids long. V was clipped by 1 base and J by 2 bases, with 8 bases between them. The germline gives CDR1 LNHDA, CDR2 SQIVND (reference sequence).